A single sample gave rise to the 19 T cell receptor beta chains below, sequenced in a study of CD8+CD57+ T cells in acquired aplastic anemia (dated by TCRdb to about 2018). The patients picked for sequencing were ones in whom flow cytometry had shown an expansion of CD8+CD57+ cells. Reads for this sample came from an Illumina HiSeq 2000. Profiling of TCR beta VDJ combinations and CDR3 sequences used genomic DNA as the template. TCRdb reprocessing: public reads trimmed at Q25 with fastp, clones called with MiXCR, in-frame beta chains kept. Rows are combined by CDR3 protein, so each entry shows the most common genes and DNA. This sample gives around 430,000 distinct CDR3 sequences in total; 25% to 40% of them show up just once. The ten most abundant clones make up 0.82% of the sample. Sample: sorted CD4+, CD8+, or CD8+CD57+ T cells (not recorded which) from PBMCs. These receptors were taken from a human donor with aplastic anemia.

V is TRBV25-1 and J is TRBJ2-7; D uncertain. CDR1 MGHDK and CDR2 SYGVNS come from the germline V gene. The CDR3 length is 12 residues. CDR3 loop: CATEQARYEQYF. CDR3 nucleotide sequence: TGTGCGACCGAGCAAGCGAGGTACGAGCAGTACTTC.

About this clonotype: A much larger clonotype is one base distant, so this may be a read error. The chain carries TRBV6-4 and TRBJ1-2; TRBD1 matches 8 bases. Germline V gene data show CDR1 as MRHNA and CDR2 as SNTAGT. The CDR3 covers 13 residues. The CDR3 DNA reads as TGTGCCAGCAGTGACCCAGGGGGCTATGGCTACGCCTTC. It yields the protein CASSDPGGYGYAF.

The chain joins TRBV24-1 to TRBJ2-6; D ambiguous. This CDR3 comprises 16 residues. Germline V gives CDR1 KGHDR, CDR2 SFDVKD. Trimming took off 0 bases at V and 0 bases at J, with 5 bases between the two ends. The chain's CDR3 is CATSDLRLSGANVLTF. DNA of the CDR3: TGTGCCACCAGTGATTTGCGGCTCTCTGGGGCCAACGTCCTGACTTTC.

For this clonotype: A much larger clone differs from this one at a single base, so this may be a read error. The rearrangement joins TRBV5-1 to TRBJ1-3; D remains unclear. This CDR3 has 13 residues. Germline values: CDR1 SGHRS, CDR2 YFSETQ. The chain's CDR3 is CASSLAVGSTIYF. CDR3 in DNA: TGCGCCAGCAGCTTGGCCGTAGGAAGCACCATATATTTT.

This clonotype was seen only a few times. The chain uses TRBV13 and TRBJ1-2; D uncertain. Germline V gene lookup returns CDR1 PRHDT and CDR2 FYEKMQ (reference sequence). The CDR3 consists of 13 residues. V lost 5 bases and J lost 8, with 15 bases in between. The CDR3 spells CASSLSQARGYTF. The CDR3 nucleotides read TGTGCCAGCAGCCTAAGCCAGGCACGAGGCTACACCTTC. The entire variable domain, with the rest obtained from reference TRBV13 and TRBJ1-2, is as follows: AAGVIQSPRHLIKEKRETATLKCYPIPRHDTVYWYQQGPGQDPQFLISFYEKMQSDKGSIPDRFSAQQFSDYHSELNMSSLELGDSALYFCASSLSQARGYTFGSGTRLTVV.

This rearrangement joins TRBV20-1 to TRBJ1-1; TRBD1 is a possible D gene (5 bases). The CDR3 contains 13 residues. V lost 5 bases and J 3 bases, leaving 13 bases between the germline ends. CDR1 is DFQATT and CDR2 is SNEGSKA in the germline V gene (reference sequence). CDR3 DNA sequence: TGCAGTGCTGGGGACCAGGGTGACACTGAAGCTTTCTTT. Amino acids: CSAGDQGDTEAFF.

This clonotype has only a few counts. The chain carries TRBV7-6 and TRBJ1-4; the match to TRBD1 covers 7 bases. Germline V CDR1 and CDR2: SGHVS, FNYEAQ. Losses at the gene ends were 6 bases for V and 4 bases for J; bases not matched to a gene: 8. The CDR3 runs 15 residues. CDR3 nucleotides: TGTGCCAGCAGTCCAAACAGGGGAGGTAATGAAAAACTGTTTTTT. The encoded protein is CASSPNRGGNEKLFF.

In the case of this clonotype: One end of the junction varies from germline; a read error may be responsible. Here the CDR3 reads CASRTQTGGSTIYF. The CDR3 DNA is TGCGCCAGCAGGACTCAGACGGGAGGAAGCACCATATATTTT. The chain links TRBV5-1 to TRBJ1-3, with D hard to call. CDR3 length: 14 amino acids. Per the germline V gene, CDR1 is SGHRS and CDR2 is YFSETQ.

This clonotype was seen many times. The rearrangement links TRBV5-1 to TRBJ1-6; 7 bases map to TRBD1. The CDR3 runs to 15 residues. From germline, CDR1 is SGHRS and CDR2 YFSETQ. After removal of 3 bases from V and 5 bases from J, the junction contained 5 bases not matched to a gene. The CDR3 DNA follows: TGCGCCAGCAGCTATCGGGACAGTAATAATTCACCCCTCCACTTT. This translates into CASSYRDSNNSPLHF.

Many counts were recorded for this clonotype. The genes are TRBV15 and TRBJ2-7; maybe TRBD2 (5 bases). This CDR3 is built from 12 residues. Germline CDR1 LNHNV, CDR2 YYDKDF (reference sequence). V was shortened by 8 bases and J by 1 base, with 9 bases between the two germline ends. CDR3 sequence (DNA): TGTGCCACCGGAGGACTTTCCTACGAGCAGTACTTC. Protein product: CATGGLSYEQYF.

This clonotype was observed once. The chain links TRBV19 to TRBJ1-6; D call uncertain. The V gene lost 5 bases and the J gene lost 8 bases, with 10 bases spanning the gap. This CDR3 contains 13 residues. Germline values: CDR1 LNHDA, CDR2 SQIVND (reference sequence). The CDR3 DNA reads TGTGCCAGTAGTCCGGGAAGGGATTCACCCCTCCACTTT. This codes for CASSPGRDSPLHF. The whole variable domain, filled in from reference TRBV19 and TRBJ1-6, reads DGGITQSPKYLFRKEGQNVTLSCEQNLNHDAMYWYRQDPGQGLRLIYYSQIVNDFQKGDIAEGYSVSREKKESFPLTVTSAQKNPTAFYLCASSPGRDSPLHFGNGTRLTVT.

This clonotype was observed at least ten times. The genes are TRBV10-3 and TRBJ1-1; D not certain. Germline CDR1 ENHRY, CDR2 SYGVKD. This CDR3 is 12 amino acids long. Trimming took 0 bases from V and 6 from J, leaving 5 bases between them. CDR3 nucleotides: TGTGCCATCAGTGAGTCGTGGGCTGAAGCTTTCTTT. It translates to CAISESWAEAFF.

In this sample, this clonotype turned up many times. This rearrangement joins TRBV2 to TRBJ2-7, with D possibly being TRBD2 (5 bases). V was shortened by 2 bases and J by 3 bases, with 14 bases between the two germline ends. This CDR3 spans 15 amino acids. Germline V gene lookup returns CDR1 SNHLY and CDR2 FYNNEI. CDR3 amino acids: CASSEREGGLYEQYF. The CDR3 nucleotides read TGTGCCAGCAGTGAACGCGAGGGTGGGCTCTACGAGCAGTACTTC.

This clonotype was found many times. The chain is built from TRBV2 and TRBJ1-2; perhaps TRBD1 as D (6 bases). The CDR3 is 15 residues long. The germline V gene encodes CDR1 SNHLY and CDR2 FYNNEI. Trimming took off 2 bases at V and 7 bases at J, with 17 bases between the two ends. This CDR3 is CASSESWRGTIGYTF. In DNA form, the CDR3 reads TGTGCCAGCAGTGAATCATGGAGGGGGACCATTGGCTACACCTTC.

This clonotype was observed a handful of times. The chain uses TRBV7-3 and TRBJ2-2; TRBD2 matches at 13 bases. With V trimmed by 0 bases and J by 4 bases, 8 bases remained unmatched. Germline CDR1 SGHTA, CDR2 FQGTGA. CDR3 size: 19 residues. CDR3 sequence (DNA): TGTGCCAGCAGCTTAACCAGACTAGCGGGAGGTAGGACCACCGGGGAGCTGTTTTTT. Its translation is CASSLTRLAGGRTTGELFF. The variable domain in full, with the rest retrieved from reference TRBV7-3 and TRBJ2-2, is GAGVSQTPSNKVTEKGKYVELRCDPISGHTALYWYRQSLGQGPEFLIYFQGTGAADDSGLPNDRFFAVRPEGSVSTLKIQRTERGDSAVYLCASSLTRLAGGRTTGELFFGEGSRLTVL.

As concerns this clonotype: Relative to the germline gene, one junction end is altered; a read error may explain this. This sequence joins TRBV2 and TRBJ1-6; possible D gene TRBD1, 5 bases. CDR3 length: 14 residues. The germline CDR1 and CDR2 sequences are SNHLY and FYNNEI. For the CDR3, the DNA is TGTGCCAGCAGTGAACAGGGTGCAAATCCACCCCTCCGCTTT. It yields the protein CASSEQGANPPLRF. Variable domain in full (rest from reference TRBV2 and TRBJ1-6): EPEVTQTPSHQVTQMGQEVILRCVPISNHLYFYWYRQILGQKVEFLVSFYNNEISEKSEIFDDQFSVERPDGSNFTLKIRSTKLEDSAMYFCASSEQGANPPLRFGNGTRLTVT.

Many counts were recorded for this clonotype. This chain's CDR3 is CASRQGQKNTEAFF. CDR3 nucleotides: TGTGCCAGTAGACAAGGACAGAAGAACACTGAAGCTTTCTTT. V and J are TRBV19 and TRBJ1-1, with a possible D match to TRBD1 (6 bases). Germline loops: CDR1 LNHDA, CDR2 SQIVND (reference sequence). The CDR3 has 14 amino acids. Trimming took off 6 bases at V and 1 base at J, with 12 bases between the two ends.

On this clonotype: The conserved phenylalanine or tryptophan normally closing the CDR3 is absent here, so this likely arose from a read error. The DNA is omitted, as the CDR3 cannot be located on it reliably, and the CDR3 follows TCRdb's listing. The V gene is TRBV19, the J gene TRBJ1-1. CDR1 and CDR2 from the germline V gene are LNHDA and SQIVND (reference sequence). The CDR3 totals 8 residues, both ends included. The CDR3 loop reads CASSIAPA.

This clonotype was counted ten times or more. CDR3 sequence (DNA): TGTGCCAGCAGCGTCCTCGACAGTTCACGCTCTGGAAACACCATATATTTT. Translating it yields CASSVLDSSRSGNTIYF. The chain uses TRBV9 and TRBJ1-3; tentative D call: TRBD1 (5 bases). CDR3 size: 17 residues. Germline V lookup: CDR1 SGDLS, CDR2 YYNGEE. V was shortened by 2 bases and J by 0 bases, with 15 bases between the two germline ends.